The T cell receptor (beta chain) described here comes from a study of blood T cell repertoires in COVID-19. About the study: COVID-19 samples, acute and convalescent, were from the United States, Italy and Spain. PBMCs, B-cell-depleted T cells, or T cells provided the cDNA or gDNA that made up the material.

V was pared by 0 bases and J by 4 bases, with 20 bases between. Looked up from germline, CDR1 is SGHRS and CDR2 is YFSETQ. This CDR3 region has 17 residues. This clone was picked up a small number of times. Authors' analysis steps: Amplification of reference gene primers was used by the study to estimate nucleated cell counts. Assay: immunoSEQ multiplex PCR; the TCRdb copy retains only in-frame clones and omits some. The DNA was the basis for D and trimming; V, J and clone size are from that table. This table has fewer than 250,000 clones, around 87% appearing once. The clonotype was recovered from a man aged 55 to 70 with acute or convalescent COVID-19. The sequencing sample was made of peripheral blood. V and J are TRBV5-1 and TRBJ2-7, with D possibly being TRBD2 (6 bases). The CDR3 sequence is CASSLGSRLGGGYEQYF. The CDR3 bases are TGCGCCAGCAGCTTGGGATCACGACTCGGTGGGGGGTACGAGCAGTACTTC.